This note documents a single T cell receptor beta chain sequence. J lost 5 bases, V lost 2 bases, and 9 bases had no gene match. Per the germline V gene, CDR1 is KGHSH and CDR2 is LQKENI. There are 16 residues in the CDR3. The data belong to a study of blood T cell repertoires in COVID-19. Original analysis: Reference gene primer amplification yielded estimated nucleated cell counts. Profiled with immunoSEQ multiplex PCR; TCRdb holds only in-frame clones, not every one. That table supplies the V and J calls and clone size; D and trimming were determined from the DNA. Of 300,000 to 400,000 clones in the sample, approximately 90% are singletons; the top ten hold 0.97%.

This clonotype was obtained from a woman aged 25 to 39 with acute COVID-19. The sequencing input was PBMCs or T cells enriched from blood (not recorded which). The genes are TRBV18 and TRBJ2-3, with TRBD2 matching over 8 bases. DNA of the CDR3: TGTGCCAGCTCACCAGTCCTCGGGGGGGCTGGAGATACGCAGTATTTT. Amino acids: CASSPVLGGAGDTQYF.